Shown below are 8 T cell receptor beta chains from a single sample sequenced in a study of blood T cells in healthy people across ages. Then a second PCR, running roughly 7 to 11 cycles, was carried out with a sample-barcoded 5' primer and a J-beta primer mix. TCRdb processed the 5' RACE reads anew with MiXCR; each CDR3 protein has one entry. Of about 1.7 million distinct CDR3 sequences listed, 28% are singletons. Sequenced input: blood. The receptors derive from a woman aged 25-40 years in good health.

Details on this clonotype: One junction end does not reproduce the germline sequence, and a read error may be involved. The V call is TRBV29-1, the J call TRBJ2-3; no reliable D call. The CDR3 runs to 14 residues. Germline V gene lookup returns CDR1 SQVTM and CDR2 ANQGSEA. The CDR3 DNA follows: TGCGGCGTTGAAGAAAGGCAGGAAACAGATACGCAGTATTTT. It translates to CGVEERQETDTQYF.

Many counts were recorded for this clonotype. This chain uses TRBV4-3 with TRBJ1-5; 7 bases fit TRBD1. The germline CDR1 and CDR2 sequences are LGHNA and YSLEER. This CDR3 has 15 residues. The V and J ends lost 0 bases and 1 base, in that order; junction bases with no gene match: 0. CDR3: CASSQDRGSNQPQHF. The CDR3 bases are TGCGCCAGCAGCCAAGACAGGGGGAGCAATCAGCCCCAGCATTTT.

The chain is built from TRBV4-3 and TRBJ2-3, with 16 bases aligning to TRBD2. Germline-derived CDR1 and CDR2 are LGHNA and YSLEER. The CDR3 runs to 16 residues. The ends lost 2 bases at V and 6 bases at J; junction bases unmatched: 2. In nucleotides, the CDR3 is TGCGCCAGCAGCCAACCGGGACTAGCGGGAGGGGATACGCAGTATTTT. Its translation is CASSQPGLAGGDTQYF.

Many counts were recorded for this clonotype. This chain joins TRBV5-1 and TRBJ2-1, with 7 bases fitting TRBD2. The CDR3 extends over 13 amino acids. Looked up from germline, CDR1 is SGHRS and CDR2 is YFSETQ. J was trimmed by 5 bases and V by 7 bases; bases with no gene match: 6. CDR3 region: CASGGVTDNEQFF. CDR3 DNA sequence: TGCGCCAGCGGGGGGGTTACCGACAATGAGCAGTTCTTC.

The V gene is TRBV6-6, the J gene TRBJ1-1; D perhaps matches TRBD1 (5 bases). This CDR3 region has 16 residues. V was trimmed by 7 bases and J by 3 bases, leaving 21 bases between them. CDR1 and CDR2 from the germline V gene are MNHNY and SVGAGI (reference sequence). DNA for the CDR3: TGTGCCAGCAAGTCAGAGCAGGGACGGAAGGACACTGAAGCTTTCTTT. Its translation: CASKSEQGRKDTEAFF.

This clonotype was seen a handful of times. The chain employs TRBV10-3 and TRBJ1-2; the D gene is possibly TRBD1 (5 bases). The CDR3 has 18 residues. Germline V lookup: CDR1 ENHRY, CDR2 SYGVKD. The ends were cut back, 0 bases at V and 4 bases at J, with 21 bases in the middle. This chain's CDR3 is CAISESAAGGGEVYGYTF. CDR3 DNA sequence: TGTGCCATCAGTGAGTCGGCGGCAGGTGGAGGGGAGGTCTATGGCTACACCTTC.

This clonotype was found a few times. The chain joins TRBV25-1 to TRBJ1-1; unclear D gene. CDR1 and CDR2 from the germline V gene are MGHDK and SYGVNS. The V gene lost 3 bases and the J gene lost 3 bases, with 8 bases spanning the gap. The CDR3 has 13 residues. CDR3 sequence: CASSDVLDTEAFF. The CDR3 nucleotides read TGTGCCAGCAGTGATGTTCTTGACACTGAAGCTTTCTTT.

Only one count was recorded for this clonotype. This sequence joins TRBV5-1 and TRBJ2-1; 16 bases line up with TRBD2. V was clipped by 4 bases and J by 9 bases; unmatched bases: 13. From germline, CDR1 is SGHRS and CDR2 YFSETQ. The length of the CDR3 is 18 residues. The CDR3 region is CASSVPGLAGGRASEQFF. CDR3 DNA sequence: TGCGCCAGCAGCGTCCCGGGACTAGCGGGAGGGCGGGCAAGTGAGCAGTTCTTC.